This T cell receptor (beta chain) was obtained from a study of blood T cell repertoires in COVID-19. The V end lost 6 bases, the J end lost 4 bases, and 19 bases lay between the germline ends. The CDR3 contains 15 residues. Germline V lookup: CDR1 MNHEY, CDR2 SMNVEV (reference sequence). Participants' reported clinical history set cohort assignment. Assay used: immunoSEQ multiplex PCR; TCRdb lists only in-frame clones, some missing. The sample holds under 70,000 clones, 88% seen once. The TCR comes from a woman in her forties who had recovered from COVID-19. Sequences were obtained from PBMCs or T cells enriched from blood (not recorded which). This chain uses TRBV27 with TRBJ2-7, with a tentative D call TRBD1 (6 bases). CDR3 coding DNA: TGTGCCAGCAGCCCCAAACAGGGAACGGAGTACGAGCAGTACTTC. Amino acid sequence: CASSPKQGTEYEQYF.